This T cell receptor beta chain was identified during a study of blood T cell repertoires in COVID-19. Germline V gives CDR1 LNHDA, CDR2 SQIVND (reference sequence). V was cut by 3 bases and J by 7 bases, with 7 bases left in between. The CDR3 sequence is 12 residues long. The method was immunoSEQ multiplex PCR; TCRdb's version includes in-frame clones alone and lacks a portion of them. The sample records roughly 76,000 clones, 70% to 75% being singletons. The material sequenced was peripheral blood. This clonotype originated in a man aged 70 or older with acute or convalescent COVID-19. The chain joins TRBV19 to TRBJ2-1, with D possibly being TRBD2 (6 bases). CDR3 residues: CASSIGGNEQFF. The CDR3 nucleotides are TGTGCCAGTAGTATTGGGGGGAATGAGCAGTTCTTC.